These T cell receptor beta chains were read from a single sample in a study of T cell responses to AZD1222 COVID-19 vaccine. Clones were read by immunoSEQ multiplex PCR, and TCRdb kept only the in-frame ones, dropping some. Here the sample spans approximately 150,000 clones, about 91% being singletons. Sample: peripheral blood, taken on day 0 of MenACWY control vaccination. Every receptor here comes from an adult in good health. Both conserved end residues are part of each CDR3. The size of a clone is reported for some rows only, either as once, few or many, or as a class for expanded clones.

v_gene	j_gene	abundance	CDR3aa
TRBV30	TRBJ1-1	once	CAWRRGNTEAFF
TRBV6-5	TRBJ1-2	NA	CASSFPGQGGGYTF
TRBV7-2	TRBJ2-3	NA	CASQTGNTQYF
TRBV5-5	TRBJ1-1	NA	CASSLAGTSNTEAFF
TRBV7-3	TRBJ2-7	NA	CASSRDRGDEQYF
TRBV24-1	TRBJ2-7	NA	CATSDGAHSYEQYF
TRBV19	TRBJ2-6	many	CASSTVYLRQVSHSGANVLTF
TRBV7-2	TRBJ2-4	NA	CASSLWGRGITKNIQYF
TRBV18	TRBJ1-2	NA	CASSPGVNYGYTF
TRBV6-4	TRBJ1-5	NA	CASIRGHCRGF
TRBV4-3	TRBJ1-2	NA	CASSQEVSPTPGYGYTF
TRBV18	TRBJ1-2	NA	CASSPSRPKSGQAVYGYTF
TRBV19	TRBJ2-7	NA	CASSRTSATYEQYF
TRBV20-1	TRBJ1-1	NA	CSAGTGSRAFF
TRBV19	TRBJ2-5	NA	CASSISGQGAGETQYF
TRBV6-5	TRBJ1-2	NA	CASSYWGENYGYTF
TRBV5-1	TRBJ2-1	once	CASSLDGGNEQFF
TRBV5-6	TRBJ2-1	NA	CASSLLTNEQFF
TRBV12-3/TRBV12-4	TRBJ2-7	NA	CASSNRLAGDLYF
TRBV10-3	TRBJ1-1	NA	CADPEAFF
TRBV5-1	TRBJ2-5	NA	CASSPGLQETQYF
TRBV27	TRBJ2-5	NA	CASSLTGEGWETQYF
TRBV7-2	TRBJ2-1	NA	CASSFRRSNNEQFF
TRBV7-2	TRBJ1-2	once	CASSLNQGAYGYTF
TRBV19	TRBJ2-7	NA	CASSEKPNQAYEQYF
TRBV6-5	TRBJ1-1	NA	CASSLGTGGNTEAFF
TRBV6-4	TRBJ2-3	NA	CASSESIPGAQYF
TRBV14	TRBJ1-2	few	CASSLRTGIFYGYTF
TRBV6-2/TRBV6-3	TRBJ1-1	NA	CASSAGGGSNTEAFF
TRBV7-3	TRBJ2-1	NA	CASSLIKPGGANEQFF
TRBV25-1	TRBJ1-5	NA	CASSEFGGLRNQPQHF
TRBV11-2	TRBJ2-7	NA	CASSWDSRSYEQYF
TRBV9	TRBJ1-6	NA	CASSVTGVSYNSPLHF
TRBV5-5	TRBJ2-3	NA	CASSVPRDSDTQYF
TRBV7-9	TRBJ2-1	NA	CASSKPGLDEQFF
TRBV7-9	TRBJ2-5	NA	CASSLRLAGQETQYF
TRBV28	TRBJ2-3	NA	CASSQGGRPSQYF
TRBV2	TRBJ1-4	NA	CASSEGSGYNEKLFF
TRBV4-2	TRBJ2-7	NA	CASSSVAGGYEQYF
TRBV4-1	TRBJ2-1	NA	CASSQSRLALNEQFF
TRBV30	TRBJ1-5	once	CAWQDRGAYQPQHF
TRBV13	TRBJ2-3	NA	CASSLGQGSDTQYF
TRBV24-1	TRBJ2-7	few	CATSDSRGMGAQYF
TRBV5-1	TRBJ1-5	NA	CASRSGVFGDQPQHF
TRBV4-3	TRBJ1-1	NA	CASSHFWGGNTEAFF
TRBV21-1	TRBJ2-2	NA	CASSPGGRRTGELFF
TRBV5-4	TRBJ1-1	NA	CASSLAGRGDLNTEAFF
TRBV6-5	TRBJ2-1	NA	CASRRLPHSYNEQFF
TRBV5-5	TRBJ2-5	NA	CASSSRTYQETQYF